This TCR beta chain was captured by sequencing in a study of shared clonotypes between healthy human individuals. Samples underwent the assay at deep level. Some clones are missing from TCRdb's copy, which holds only in-frame ones; the method was immunoSEQ multiplex PCR. The data contain more than 400,000 clones, less than 96% of them singletons. Trimming removed 7 bases at V and 2 bases at J, with 15 bases between. The CDR3 is 14 residues long. Germline V gene lookup returns CDR1 MNHNS and CDR2 SASEGT. Material: naive CD4+ T cells sorted from blood. The subset is: CD45RA+ positively selected. V and J are TRBV6-1 and TRBJ2-7, with D tentatively TRBD2 (6 bases). This TCR was sampled from a woman in her twenties or thirties in good health. Here the CDR3 DNA reads TGTGCCAGCAAGGAAACTAGCTGGACCTACGAGCAGTACTTC. Translating gives CASKETSWTYEQYF.